This T cell receptor beta chain was identified during a study of technical replicates of blood from a few donors (dated by TCRdb to about 2017). Concerning this clone itself: Its antigen is not yet known. No much larger clone is present one base from it, and per-base qualities are unavailable.

Library generation was performed with the immunoSEQ multiplex PCR assay. TCRdb limited this immuneACCESS table to in-frame rearrangements with V and J called. A share of clones is missing; checked studies link under half to unresolved V genes, and the rest is unexplained. For this sample there are tens of thousands of clones; roughly 94% appear just once. The ten largest clones take up 0.25% to 0.3% of the sample. V is reduced by 6 bases and J by 5 bases, leaving a spacing of 11 bases between them. Based on the germline V gene (reference sequence), the CDR1 and CDR2 sequences are MNHEY and SMNVEV. Reading from cysteine to phenylalanine, the CDR3 counts 13 amino acids. Of the read, only the CDR3 DNA is kept; its 39 bases are in frame from base 1.

The TCR was taken from a human donor in good health. The chain was built from TRBV27 and TRBJ2-1; the D gene cannot be resolved reliably. The sequencing input was T cells isolated from PBMCs. The nucleotide sequence is TGTGCCAGCAGCCTCTTCCGGGACAATGAGCAGTTCTTC. Its protein product is CASSLFRDNEQFF.